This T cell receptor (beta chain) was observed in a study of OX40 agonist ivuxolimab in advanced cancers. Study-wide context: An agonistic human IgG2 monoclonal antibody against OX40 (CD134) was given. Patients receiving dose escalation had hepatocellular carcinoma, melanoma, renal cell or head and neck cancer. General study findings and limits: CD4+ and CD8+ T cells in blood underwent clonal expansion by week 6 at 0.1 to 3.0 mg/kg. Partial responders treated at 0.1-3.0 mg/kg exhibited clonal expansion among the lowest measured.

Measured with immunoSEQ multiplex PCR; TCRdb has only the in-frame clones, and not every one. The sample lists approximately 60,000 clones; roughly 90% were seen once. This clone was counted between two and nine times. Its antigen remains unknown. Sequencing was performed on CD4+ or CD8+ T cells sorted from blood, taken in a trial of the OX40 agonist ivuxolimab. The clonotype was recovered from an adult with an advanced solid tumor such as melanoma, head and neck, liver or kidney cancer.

This chain's CDR3 is CASSYGDSSYEQYF. As DNA, the CDR3 is TGTGCCAGCAGTTACGGGGACAGCTCCTACGAGCAGTACTTC. V usage is TRBV6-5 and J usage is TRBJ2-7; TRBD1 matches 7 bases. Germline V gene data show CDR1 as MNHEY and CDR2 as SVGAGI. The junction had 1 base not matched to a gene; V was cut back by 2 bases and J by 0 bases. The CDR3 is 14 amino acids.